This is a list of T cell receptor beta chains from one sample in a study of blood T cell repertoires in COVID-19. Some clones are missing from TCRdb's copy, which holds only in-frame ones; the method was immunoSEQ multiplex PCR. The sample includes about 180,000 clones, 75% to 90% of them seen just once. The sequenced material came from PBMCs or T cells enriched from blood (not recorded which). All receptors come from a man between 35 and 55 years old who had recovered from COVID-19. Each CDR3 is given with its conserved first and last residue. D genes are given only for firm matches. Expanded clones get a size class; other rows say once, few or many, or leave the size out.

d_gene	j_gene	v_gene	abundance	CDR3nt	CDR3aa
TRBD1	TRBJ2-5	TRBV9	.	TGTGCCAGCAGGAGGGACAGTCAAGAGACCCAGTACTTC	CASRRDSQETQYF
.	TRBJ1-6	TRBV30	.	TGTGCCTGGAGTCCCCGACGGGGTTCACCCCTCCACTTT	CAWSPRRGSPLHF
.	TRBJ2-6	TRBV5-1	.	TGCGCCAGCAGAAGTTTCTTCCGAGAAGCTGGGGCCAACGTCCTGACTTTC	CASRSFFREAGANVLTF
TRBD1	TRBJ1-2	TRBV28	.	TGTGCCAGCAGTTATGCCCCAGGGACAGGGGGCAATGGCTACACCTTC	CASSYAPGTGGNGYTF
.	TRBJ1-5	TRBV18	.	TGTGCCAGCTCACCTGAACTAGGGCCCCAGCATTTT	CASSPELGPQHF
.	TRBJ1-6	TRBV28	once	TGTGCCAGCAGCCCTGAGTACCGGGGGTCTGGGTCACCCCTCCACTTT	CASSPEYRGSGSPLHF
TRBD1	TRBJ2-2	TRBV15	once	TGTGCCACCAGCATAAAACCGGGACAGGTATACACCGGGGAGCTGTTTTTT	CATSIKPGQVYTGELFF
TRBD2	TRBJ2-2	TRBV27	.	TGTGCCAGCAGTTCTTTCGGACTAGCGGGTAGGGAGCTGTTTTTT	CASSSFGLAGRELFF
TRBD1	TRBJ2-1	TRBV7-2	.	TGTGCCAGCAGCCACAGGGGGCCCCTAGATGAGCAGTTCTTC	CASSHRGPLDEQFF
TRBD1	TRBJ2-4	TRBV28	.	TGTGCCAGCAGTTTTATTTTCCCTCCAGGGGGAAAGAACATTCAGTACTTC	CASSFIFPPGGKNIQYF
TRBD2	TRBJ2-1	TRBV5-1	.	TGCGCCAGCAGCTCGGGACTAGCGGGAGTCAATGAGCAGTTCTTC	CASSSGLAGVNEQFF
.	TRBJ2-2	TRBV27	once	TGTGCCAGCAGTCCCCCCCTCGGGACCGGGGAGCTGTTTTTT	CASSPPLGTGELFF
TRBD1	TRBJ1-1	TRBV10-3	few	TGTGCCATCAGTGAGGGGACAGTCATGAACACTGAAGCTTTCTTT	CAISEGTVMNTEAFF
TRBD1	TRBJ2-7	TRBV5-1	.	TGCGCCAGCAGTCCACAGGGGGCGAGCGAGCAGTACTTC	CASSPQGASEQYF
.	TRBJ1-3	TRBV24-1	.	TGTGCCACCAGTGAGCAGGGGTATAGTTGCTCTAGACCTTGGTATGAAAACACCATATATTTT	CATSEQGYSCSRPWYENTIYF
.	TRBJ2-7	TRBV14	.	TGTGCCAGCAGCCAAGCGGTAGGGGATCACGAGCAGTACTTC	CASSQAVGDHEQYF
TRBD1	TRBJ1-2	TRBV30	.	TGTGCCTGGAGCGCGGGACAGACCATCTACACCTTC	CAWSAGQTIYTF
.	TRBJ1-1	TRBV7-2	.	TGTGCCAGCAGCTTAGCGCTCAGCACTGAAGCTTTCTTT	CASSLALSTEAFF
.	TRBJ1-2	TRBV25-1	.	TGTGCCAGCAGTGAATATGGGGGCCTGGGCTATGGCTACACCTTC	CASSEYGGLGYGYTF
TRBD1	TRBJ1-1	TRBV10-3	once	TGTGCCATCAGGACTTCCCCGGGACAGGGGAACACTGAAGCTTTCTTT	CAIRTSPGQGNTEAFF
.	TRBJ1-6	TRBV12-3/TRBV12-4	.	TGTGCCAGCAGTTCCCCGACAAATTCACCCCTCCACTTT	CASSSPTNSPLHF
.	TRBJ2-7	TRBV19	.	TGTGCCAGTAGTATGTCAGGACTCTACGAGCAGTACTTC	CASSMSGLYEQYF
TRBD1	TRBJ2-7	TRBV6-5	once	TGTGCCAGCAGTTGGACAGGAGATTACGAGCAGTACTTC	CASSWTGDYEQYF
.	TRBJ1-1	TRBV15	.	TGTGCCACCAGGGCGACACGGGGGGACACTGAAGCTTTCTTT	CATRATRGDTEAFF
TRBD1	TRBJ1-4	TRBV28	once	TGTGCCAGCGGGACAGGGGGGCGCGAGGGAGAAAAACTGTTTTTT	CASGTGGREGEKLFF
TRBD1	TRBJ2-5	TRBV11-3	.	TGTGCCAGCAGCCCCGGCCCGGGACAGCTACAAGAGACCCAGTACTTC	CASSPGPGQLQETQYF
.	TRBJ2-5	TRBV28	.	TGTGCCAGCAGTTTAATTCCGGGAGCAGTTGAGACCCAGTACTTC	CASSLIPGAVETQYF
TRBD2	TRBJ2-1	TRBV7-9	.	TGTGCCAGCAGCTTAGCGCGGGAGGGCCCCTACAATGAGCAGTTCTTC	CASSLAREGPYNEQFF
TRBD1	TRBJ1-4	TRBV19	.	TGTGCCAGTAGTGTGGGACAGGAGGTTTTAGGTGAAAAACTGTTTTTT	CASSVGQEVLGEKLFF
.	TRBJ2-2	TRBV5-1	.	TGCGCCAGCAGCCTAAGCGGAGAGAACACCGGGGAGCTGTTTTTT	CASSLSGENTGELFF
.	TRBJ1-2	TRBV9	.	TGTGCCAGCAGCGGGACTCCGTATGGCTACACCTTC	CASSGTPYGYTF
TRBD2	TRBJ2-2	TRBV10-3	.	TGTGCCATCACCTCTCCGGGGAGGGGCAACACCGGGGAGCTGTTTTTT	CAITSPGRGNTGELFF
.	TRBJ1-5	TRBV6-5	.	TGTGCCAGCACCCAGGGGACGTTCAATCAGCCCCAGCATTTT	CASTQGTFNQPQHF
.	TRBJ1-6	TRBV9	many	TGTGCCAGCAGCGTAGGGCCTTCGGGTTCACCCCTCCACTTT	CASSVGPSGSPLHF
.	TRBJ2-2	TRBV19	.	TGTGCCAGTAGTAAGACAGTGAACACCGGGGAGCTGTTTTTT	CASSKTVNTGELFF
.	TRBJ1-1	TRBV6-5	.	TGTGCCAGCAGTTACGCGGGGACGGAGAACACTGAAGCTTTCTTT	CASSYAGTENTEAFF
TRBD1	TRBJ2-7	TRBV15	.	TGTGCCACCAGCAGAACCGGGACAGGGGGTTTCTACGAGCAGTACTTC	CATSRTGTGGFYEQYF
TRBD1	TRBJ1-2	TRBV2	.	TGTGCCAGCAGCCCGGGACAGCCAGGCTACACCTTC	CASSPGQPGYTF
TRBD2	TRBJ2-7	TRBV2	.	TGTGCCAGCAGTGAATCCGGAGCGGGAGGGCCCTTTACCTCCTACGAGCAGTACTTC	CASSESGAGGPFTSYEQYF
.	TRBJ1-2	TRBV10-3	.	TGTGCCATCAGTGACCCGACATGGACAGTGGGCTACACCTTC	CAISDPTWTVGYTF
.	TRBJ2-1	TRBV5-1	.	TGCGCCAGCAGCTTGGAGATAGCGAAAGGGAGGAAAGAGCAGTTCTTC	CASSLEIAKGRKEQFF
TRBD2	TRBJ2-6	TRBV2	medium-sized	TGTGCCAGCTCCGGGAGGAACTCTGGGGCCAACGTCCTGACTTTC	CASSGRNSGANVLTF
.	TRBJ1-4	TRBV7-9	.	TGTGCCAGCAGGCGGGCAACTAATGAAAAACTGTTTTTT	CASRRATNEKLFF
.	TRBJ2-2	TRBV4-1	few	TGCGCCAGCAGCCAACCCCGGGGTAGCGGTTACACCGGGGAGCTGTTTTTT	CASSQPRGSGYTGELFF
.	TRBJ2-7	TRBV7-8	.	TGTGCCAGCAGCCCATCTCAACTTATCCAGGGGTCCGGCTACGAGCAGTACTTC	CASSPSQLIQGSGYEQYF
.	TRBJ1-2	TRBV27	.	TGTGCCAGCAGGCGGGACGGACACCGGGATAACTATGGCTACACCTTC	CASRRDGHRDNYGYTF
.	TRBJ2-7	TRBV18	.	TGTGCCAGCTCACCATTGCCGGGGACCTACGAGCAGTACTTC	CASSPLPGTYEQYF
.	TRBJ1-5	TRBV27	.	TGTGCCAGCAGTACTTGGGCGGGCCAGCCCCAGCATTTT	CASSTWAGQPQHF
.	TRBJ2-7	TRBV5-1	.	TGCGCCAGCAGCCAACGGACAGTTGGGGACGAGCAGTACTTC	CASSQRTVGDEQYF
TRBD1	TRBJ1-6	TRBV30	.	TGTGCCTGGAGTGGGGACAGGGGGTCACCCCTCCACTTT	CAWSGDRGSPLHF
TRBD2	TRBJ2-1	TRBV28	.	TGTGCCACCTCCTGGCGGGGGGGGATCAATGAGCAGTTCTTC	CATSWRGGINEQFF
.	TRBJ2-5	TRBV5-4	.	TGTGCCAGCAGCCCGGGGGACTCCGGGGACGGAGAGACCCAGTACTTC	CASSPGDSGDGETQYF
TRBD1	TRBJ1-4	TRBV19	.	TGTGCCAGTAGTATCCGCTCTAGGACAGGGAGAAGGAATGAAAAACTGTTTTTT	CASSIRSRTGRRNEKLFF
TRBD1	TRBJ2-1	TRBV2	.	TGTGCCAGCAAACGGGACAGAGGCTCCTACAATGAGCAGTTCTTC	CASKRDRGSYNEQFF
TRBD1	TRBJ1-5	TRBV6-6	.	TGTGCCAGCAGTCGTTTCACGACAGGGGCGCGCAATCAGCCCCAGCATTTT	CASSRFTTGARNQPQHF